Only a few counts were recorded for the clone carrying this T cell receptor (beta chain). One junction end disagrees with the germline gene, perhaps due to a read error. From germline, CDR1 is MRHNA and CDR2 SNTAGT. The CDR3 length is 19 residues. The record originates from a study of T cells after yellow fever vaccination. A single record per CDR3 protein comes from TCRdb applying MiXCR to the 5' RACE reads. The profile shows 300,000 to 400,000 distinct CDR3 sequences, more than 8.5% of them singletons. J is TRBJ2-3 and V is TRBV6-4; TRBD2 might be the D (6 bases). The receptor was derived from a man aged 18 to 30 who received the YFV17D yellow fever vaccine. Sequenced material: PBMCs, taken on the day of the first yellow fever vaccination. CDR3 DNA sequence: TGTGCCATCAGTGACCCGAGGACTAATAGAGGGCCCGGCACAGATACGCAGTATTTT. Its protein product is CAISDPRTNRGPGTDTQYF.